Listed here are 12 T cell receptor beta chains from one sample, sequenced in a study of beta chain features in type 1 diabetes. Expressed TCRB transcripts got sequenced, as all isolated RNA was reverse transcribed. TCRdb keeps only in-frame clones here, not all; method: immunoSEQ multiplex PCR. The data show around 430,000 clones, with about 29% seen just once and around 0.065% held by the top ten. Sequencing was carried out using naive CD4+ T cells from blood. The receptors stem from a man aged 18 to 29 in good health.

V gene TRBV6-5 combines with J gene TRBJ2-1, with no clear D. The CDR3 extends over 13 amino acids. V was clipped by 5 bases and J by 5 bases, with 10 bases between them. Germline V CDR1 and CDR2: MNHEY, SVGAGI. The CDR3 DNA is TGTGCCAGCAGTCGCCCTCAGAACAATGAGCAGTTCTTC. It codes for CASSRPQNNEQFF.

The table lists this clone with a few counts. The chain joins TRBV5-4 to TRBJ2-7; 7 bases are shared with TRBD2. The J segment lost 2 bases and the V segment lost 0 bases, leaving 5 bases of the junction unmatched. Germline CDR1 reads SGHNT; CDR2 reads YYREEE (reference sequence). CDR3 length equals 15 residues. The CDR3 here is CASSLDPLAAYEQYF. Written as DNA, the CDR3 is TGTGCCAGCAGCTTGGATCCCCTAGCGGCCTACGAGCAGTACTTC.

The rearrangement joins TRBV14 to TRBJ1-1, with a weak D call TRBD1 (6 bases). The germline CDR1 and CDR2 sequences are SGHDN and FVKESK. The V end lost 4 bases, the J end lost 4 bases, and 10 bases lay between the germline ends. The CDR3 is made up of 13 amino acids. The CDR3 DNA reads TGTGCCAGCAGCCTCAGAGGGGGCACTGAAGCTTTCTTT. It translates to CASSLRGGTEAFF.

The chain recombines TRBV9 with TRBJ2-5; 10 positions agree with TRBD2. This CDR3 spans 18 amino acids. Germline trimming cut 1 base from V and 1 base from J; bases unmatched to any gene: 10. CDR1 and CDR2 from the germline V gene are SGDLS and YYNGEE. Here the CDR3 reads CASSVYGLSSGGQETQYF. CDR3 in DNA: TGTGCCAGCAGCGTATACGGTCTTTCTAGCGGGGGCCAAGAGACCCAGTACTTC.

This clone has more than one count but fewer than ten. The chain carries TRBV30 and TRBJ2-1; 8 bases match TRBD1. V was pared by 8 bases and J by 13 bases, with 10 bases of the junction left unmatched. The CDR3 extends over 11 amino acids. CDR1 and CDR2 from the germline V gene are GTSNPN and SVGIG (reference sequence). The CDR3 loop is CAGHRGKSQFF. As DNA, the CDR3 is TGTGCCGGTCACAGGGGGAAGTCCCAGTTCTTC. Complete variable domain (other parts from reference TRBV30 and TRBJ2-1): SQTIHQWPATLVQPVGSPLSLECTVEGTSNPNLYWYRQAAGRGLQLLFYSVGIGQISSEVPQNLSASRPQDRQFILSSKKLLLSDSGFYLCAGHRGKSQFFGPGTRLTVL.

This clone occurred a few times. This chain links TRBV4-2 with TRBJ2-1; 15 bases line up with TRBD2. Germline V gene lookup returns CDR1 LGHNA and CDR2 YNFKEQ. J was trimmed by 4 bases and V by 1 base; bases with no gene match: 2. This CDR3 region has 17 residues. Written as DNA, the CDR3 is TGTGCCAGCAGCCAAGTGGGACTAGCGGGAGGATACAATGAGCAGTTCTTC. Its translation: CASSQVGLAGGYNEQFF.

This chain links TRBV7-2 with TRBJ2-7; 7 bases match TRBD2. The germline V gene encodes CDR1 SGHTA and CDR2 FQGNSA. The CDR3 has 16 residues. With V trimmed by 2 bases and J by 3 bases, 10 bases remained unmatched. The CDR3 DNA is TGTGCCAGCAGCTTACGGCCTAGCGGTTTTTACTACGAGCAGTACTTC. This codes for CASSLRPSGFYYEQYF. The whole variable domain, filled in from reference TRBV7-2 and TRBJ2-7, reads GAGVSQSPSNKVTEKGKDVELRCDPISGHTALYWYRQSLGQGLEFLIYFQGNSAPDKSGLPSDRFSAERTGGSVSTLTIQRTQQEDSAVYLCASSLRPSGFYYEQYFGPGTRLTVT.

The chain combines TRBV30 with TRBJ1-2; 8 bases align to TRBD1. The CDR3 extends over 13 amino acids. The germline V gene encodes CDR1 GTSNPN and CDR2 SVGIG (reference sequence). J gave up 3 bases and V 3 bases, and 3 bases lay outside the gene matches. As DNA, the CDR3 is TGTGCCTGGAGCGTGGGACAGGACTATGGCTACACCTTC. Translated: CAWSVGQDYGYTF.

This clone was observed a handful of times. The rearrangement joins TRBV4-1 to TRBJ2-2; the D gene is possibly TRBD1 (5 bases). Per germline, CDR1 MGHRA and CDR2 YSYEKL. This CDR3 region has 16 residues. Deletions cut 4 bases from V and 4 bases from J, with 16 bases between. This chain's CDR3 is CASSLKGPRSTGELFF. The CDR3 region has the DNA TGCGCCAGCAGCCTTAAGGGGCCCCGGAGCACCGGGGAGCTGTTTTTT.

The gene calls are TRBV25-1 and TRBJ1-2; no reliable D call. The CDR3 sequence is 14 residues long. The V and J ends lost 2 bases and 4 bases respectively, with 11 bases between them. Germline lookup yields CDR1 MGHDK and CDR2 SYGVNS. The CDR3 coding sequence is TGTGCCAGCAGTGAACCAGCGGCTCCCTATGGCTACACCTTC. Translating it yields CASSEPAAPYGYTF.

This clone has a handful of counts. CDR3 protein: CASSQDLEREQFF. CDR3 bases: TGTGCCAGCAGCCAAGATCTGGAGCGGGAGCAGTTCTTC. The chain recombines TRBV14 with TRBJ2-1; TRBD2 is a possible D gene (5 bases). The CDR3 runs to 13 residues. CDR1 and CDR2 (germline): SGHDN, FVKESK. V lost 0 bases and J lost 10, with 10 bases in between.

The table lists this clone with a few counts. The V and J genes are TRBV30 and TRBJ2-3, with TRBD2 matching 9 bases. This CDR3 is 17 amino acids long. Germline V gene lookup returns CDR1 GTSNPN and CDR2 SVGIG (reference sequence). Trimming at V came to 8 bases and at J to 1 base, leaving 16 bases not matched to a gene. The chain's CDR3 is CALGQRRLAVGTDTQYF. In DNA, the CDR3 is TGTGCCCTCGGACAGCGAAGACTAGCGGTGGGCACAGATACGCAGTATTTT.